Described below is a single TCR beta chain sequence and its context. What it binds is unknown. This sample stems from a study of shared clonotypes between healthy human individuals. Study findings and constraints: Blood was the only sampled material, and tissue repertoires likely differ.

Naivety among CD8 cells was defined by CD45RO negativity and positive CCR7 selection, thereby excluding terminally differentiated effector memory CD45RA+ cells. Nashville, Tennessee was home to all donors, each a Caucasian adult. Genomic DNA per cell subset filled all wells of several immunoSEQ plates. Method: immunoSEQ multiplex PCR; TCRdb's copy keeps in-frame clones and lacks some. This table holds 2 million to 2.5 million clones, over 85% found once. Trimming pared 1 base from V and 0 bases from J, leaving 7 bases between. Germline V gene data show CDR1 as SGHVS and CDR2 as FNYEAQ. This CDR3 has 15 residues.

The sample consisted of naive CD8+ T cells sorted from blood. The sequence came from a man between 18 and 29 years old in good health. The chain is built from TRBV7-6 and TRBJ2-1, with D maybe TRBD1 (6 bases). The CDR3 sequence is CASSLVTGSYNEQFF. The DNA of the CDR3 is TGTGCCAGCAGCTTAGTGACAGGCTCCTACAATGAGCAGTTCTTC.